The rows below give T cell receptor beta chains drawn from one sample of a study of blood T cell repertoires in COVID-19. Sequencing used immunoSEQ multiplex PCR; TCRdb keeps in-frame clones, though not all of them. The data contain under 200,000 clones, roughly 88% of them singletons. The sample taken for sequencing was peripheral blood. The receptors here all came from a woman older than 75 with acute or convalescent COVID-19. Each CDR3 is given with its conserved first and last residue.

>TRBJ1-1|TRBV6-2/TRBV6-3
CASSYSRGKTEAFF
>TRBJ1-1|TRBV7-6
CASSLVGQGTEAFF
>TRBJ1-1|TRBV3-1/TRBV3-2
CASSPGTGWGLAFF
>TRBJ2-3|TRBV7-9
CASSLTGSTDTQYF
>TRBJ2-3|TRBV4-1
CASSQNGGARDTQYF
>TRBJ1-3|TRBV18
CASSLTGQDRNTIYF
>TRBJ2-2|TRBV3-1/TRBV3-2
CASSRTSGSPGELFF
>TRBJ1-2|TRBV30
CAWRRGQGRGYTF
>TRBJ1-1|TRBV19
CASSIEEQLNTEAFF
>TRBJ1-1|TRBV10-3
CAISSTFQGTEAFF
>TRBJ2-5|TRBV2
CASSAEQETQYF
>TRBJ2-3|TRBV5-1
CASRRDSTDTQYF
>TRBJ1-3|TRBV11-2
CASSVESSGNTIYF